This T cell receptor (beta chain) was observed in a study of cytomegalovirus exposure and HLA in healthy donors. On the study more broadly: Of all 360 or so donors who were genotyped, 75% to 90% belonged to the Caucasian-associated ancestry cluster.

Use of 60 Vbeta and 13 Jbeta primers characterized the PCR. TCRdb's table, derived via immunoSEQ multiplex PCR, lists solely in-frame clones and lacks some. The table lists fewer than 200,000 clones, 65% to 85% of them singletons, with just over 4.5% in the top ten. Study-wide findings and caveats: The listing of 150 or so TCR beta chains classed them as cytomegalovirus-associated. Among TCR beta chains of equal frequency, HLA-associated ones were more clonally expanded in a later analysis. A later analysis showed TCR association rates differing by HLA locus, peaking at DRB1 and lowest at HLA-C.

The CDR3 is made up of 14 amino acids. Germline loops: CDR1 SGHNT, CDR2 YYREEE (reference sequence). Concerning this clone itself: Its antigen is not identified. The junction shows a germline mismatch at one end, possibly a read error.

This chain links TRBV5-4 with TRBJ1-4, with D maybe TRBD1 (5 bases). The sequencing sample was made of PBMCs. The sequence came from a woman in her 50s in good health and CMV-seropositive. The CDR3 DNA is TGTGCCAGCAGCTTGGAGGGGTTGCGGGAAAAACTGCTTTTT. Translating it yields CASSLEGLREKLLF.